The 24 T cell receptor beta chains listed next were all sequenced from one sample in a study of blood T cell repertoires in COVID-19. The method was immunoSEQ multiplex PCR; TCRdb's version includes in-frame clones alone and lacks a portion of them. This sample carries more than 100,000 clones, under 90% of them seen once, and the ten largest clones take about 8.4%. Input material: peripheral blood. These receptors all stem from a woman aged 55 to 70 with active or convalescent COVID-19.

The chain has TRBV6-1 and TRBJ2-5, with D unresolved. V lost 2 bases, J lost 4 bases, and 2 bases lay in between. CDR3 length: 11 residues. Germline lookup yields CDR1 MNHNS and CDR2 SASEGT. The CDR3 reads CASSERETQYF. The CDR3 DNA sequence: TGTGCCAGCAGTGAACGAGAGACCCAGTACTTC.

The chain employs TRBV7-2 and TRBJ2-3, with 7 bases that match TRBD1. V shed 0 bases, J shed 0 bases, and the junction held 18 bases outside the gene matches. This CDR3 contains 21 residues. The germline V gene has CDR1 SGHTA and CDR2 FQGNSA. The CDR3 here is CASSLADPLRQGIPSTDTQYF. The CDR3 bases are TGTGCCAGCAGCTTAGCAGATCCCCTCCGACAGGGAATCCCAAGCACAGATACGCAGTATTTT. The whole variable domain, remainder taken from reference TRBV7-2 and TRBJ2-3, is GAGVSQSPSNKVTEKGKDVELRCDPISGHTALYWYRQSLGQGLEFLIYFQGNSAPDKSGLPSDRFSAERTGGSVSTLTIQRTQQEDSAVYLCASSLADPLRQGIPSTDTQYFGPGTRLTVL.

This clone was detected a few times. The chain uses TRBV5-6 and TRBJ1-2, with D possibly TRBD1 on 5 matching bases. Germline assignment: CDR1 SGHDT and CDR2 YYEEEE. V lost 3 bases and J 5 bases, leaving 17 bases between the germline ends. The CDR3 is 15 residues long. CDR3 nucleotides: TGTGCCAGCAGCTCGGGTCTCCGGGAGGGGTATGGCTACACCTTC. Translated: CASSSGLREGYGYTF.

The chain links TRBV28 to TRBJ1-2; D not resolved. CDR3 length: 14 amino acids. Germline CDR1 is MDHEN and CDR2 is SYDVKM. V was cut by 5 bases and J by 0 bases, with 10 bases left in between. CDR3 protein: CASSTLSANYGYTF. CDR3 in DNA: TGTGCCAGCAGTACGCTGTCAGCTAACTATGGCTACACCTTC.

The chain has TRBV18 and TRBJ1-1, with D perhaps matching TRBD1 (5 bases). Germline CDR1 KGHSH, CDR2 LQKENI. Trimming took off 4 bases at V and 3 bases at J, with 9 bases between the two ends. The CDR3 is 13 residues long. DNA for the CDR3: TGTGCCAGCTCACTCCAGGGCTACACTGAAGCTTTCTTT. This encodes CASSLQGYTEAFF.

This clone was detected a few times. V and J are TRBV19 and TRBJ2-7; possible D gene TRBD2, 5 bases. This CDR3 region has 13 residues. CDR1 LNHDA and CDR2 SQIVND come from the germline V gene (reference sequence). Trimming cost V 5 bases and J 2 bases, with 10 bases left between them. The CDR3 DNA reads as TGTGCCAGTAGTTTAGGACTGGCCTACGAGCAGTACTTC. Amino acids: CASSLGLAYEQYF. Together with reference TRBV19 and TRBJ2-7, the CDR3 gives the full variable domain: DGGITQSPKYLFRKEGQNVTLSCEQNLNHDAMYWYRQDPGQGLRLIYYSQIVNDFQKGDIAEGYSVSREKKESFPLTVTSAQKNPTAFYLCASSLGLAYEQYFGPGTRLTVT.

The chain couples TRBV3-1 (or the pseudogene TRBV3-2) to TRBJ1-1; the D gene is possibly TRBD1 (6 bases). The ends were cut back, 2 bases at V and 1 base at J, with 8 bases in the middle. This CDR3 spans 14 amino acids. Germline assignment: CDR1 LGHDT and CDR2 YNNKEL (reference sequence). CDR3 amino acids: CASSQRQENTEAFF. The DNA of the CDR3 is TGTGCCAGCAGCCAAAGACAGGAGAACACTGAAGCTTTCTTT.

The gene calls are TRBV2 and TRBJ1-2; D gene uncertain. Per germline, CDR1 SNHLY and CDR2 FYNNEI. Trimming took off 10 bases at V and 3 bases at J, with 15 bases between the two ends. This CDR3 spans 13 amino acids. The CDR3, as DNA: TGTGCCAACTCCCGAGGGCAGGACTATGGCTACACCTTC. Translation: CANSRGQDYGYTF.

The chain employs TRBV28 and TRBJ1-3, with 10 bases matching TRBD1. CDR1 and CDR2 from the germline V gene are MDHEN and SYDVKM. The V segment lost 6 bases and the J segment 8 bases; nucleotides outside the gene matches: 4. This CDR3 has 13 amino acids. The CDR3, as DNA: TGTGCCAGCAGAACGGGACAGGGGTACACCATATATTTT. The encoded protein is CASRTGQGYTIYF. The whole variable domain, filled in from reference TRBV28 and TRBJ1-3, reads DVKVTQSSRYLVKRTGEKVFLECVQDMDHENMFWYRQDPGLGLRLIYFSYDVKMKEKGDIPEGYSVSREKKERFSLILESASTNQTSMYLCASRTGQGYTIYFGEGSWLTVV.

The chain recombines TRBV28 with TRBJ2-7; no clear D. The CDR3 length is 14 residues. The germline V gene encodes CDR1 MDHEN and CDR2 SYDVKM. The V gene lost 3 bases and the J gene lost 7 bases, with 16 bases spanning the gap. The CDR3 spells CASSFDRVGWEQYF. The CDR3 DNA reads TGTGCCAGCAGTTTCGATCGGGTGGGTTGGGAGCAGTACTTC.

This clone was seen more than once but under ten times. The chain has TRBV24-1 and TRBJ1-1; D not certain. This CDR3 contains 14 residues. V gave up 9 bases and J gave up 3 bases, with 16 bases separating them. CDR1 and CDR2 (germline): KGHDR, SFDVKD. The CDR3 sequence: CATLLRRVHTEAFF. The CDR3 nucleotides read TGTGCCACCTTGCTTCGGCGGGTGCACACTGAAGCTTTCTTT.

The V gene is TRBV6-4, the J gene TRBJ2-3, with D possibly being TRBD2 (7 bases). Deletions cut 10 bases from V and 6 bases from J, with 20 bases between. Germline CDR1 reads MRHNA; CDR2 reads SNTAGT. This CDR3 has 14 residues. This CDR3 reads CATYVQGGVDTQYF. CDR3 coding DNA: TGTGCCACCTACGTACAGGGAGGGGTGGATACGCAGTATTTT.

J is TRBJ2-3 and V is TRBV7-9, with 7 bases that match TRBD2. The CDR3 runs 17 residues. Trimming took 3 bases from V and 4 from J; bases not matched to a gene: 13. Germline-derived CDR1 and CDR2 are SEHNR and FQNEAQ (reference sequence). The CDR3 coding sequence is TGTGCCAGCAGCTTCTTACTTGGACTAGGAATTTCAGATACGCAGTATTTT. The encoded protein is CASSFLLGLGISDTQYF.

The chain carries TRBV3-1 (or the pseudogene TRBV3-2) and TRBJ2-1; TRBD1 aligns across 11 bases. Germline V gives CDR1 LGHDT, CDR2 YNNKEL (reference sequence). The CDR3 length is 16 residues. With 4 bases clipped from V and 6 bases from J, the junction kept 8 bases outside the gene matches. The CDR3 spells CASSPQVGTGGNEQFF. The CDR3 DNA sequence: TGTGCCAGCAGCCCTCAGGTCGGGACAGGGGGCAATGAGCAGTTCTTC.

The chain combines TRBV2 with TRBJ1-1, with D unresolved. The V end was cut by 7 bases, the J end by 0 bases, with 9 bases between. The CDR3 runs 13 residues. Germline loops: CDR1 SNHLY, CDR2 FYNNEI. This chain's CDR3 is CASMVGLNTEAFF. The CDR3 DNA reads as TGTGCCAGCATGGTTGGCCTGAACACTGAAGCTTTCTTT.

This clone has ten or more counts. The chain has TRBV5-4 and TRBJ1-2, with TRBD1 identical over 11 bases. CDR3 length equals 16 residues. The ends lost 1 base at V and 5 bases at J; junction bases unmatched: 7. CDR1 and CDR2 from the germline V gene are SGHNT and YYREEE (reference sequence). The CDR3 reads CASSLLGQGGSYGYTF. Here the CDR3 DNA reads TGTGCCAGCAGCTTGTTGGGACAGGGGGGTAGTTATGGCTACACCTTC.

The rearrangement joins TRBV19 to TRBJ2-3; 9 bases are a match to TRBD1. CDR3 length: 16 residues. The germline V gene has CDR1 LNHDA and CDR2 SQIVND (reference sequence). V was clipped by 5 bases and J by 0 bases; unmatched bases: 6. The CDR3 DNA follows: TGTGCCAGTAGTCGGCGGACAGGGGCCAGCACAGATACGCAGTATTTT. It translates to CASSRRTGASTDTQYF.

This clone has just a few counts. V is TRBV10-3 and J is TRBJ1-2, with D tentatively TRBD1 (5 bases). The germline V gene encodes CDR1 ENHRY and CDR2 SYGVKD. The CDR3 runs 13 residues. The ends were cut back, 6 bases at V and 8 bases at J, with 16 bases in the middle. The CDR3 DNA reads TGTGCCATCAGCCCCGACAGTACCATCGGCTACACCTTC. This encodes CAISPDSTIGYTF.

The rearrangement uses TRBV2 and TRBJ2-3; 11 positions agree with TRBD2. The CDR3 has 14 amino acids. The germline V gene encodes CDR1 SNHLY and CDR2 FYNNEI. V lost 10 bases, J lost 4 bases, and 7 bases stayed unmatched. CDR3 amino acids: CAISSGGYPDTQYF. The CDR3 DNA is TGTGCCATCTCTAGCGGGGGGTATCCAGATACGCAGTATTTT.

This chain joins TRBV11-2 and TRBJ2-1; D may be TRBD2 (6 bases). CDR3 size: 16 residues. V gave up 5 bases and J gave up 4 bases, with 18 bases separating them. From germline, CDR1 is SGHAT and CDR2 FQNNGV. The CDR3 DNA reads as TGTGCCAGCAGCGGGCGGGCGGGGCGGTTTTACAATGAGCAGTTCTTC. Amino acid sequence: CASSGRAGRFYNEQFF.

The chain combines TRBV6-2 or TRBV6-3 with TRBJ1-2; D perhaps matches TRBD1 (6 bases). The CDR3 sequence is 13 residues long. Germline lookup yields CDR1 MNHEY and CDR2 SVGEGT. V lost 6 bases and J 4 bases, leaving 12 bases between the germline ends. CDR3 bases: TGTGCCAGCAGCTCGGACAGCCTCTATGGCTACACCTTC. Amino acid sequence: CASSSDSLYGYTF.

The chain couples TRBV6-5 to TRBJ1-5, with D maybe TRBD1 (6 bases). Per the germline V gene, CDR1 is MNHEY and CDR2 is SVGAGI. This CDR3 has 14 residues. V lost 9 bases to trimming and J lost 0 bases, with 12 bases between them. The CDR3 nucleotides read TGTGCCAGTAGCTCAGGGGTTAGCAATCAGCCCCAGCATTTT. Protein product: CASSSGVSNQPQHF.

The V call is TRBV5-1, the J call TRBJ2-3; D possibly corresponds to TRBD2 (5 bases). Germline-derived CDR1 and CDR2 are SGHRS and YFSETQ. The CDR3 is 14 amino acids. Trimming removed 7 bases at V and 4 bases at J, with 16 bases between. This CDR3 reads CASSMNRGADTQYF. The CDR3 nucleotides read TGCGCCAGCTCTATGAATCGGGGAGCAGATACGCAGTATTTT.

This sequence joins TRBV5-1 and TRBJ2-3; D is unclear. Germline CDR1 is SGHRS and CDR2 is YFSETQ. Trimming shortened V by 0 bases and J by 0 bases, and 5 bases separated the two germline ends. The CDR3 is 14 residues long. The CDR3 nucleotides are TGCGCCAGCAGCTTGGACAGCAGCACAGATACGCAGTATTTT. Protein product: CASSLDSSTDTQYF. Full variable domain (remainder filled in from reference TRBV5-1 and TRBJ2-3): KAGVTQTPRYLIKTRGQQVTLSCSPISGHRSVSWYQQTPGQGLQFLFEYFSETQRNKGNFPGRFSGRQFSNSRSEMNVSTLELGDSALYLCASSLDSSTDTQYFGPGTRLTVL.